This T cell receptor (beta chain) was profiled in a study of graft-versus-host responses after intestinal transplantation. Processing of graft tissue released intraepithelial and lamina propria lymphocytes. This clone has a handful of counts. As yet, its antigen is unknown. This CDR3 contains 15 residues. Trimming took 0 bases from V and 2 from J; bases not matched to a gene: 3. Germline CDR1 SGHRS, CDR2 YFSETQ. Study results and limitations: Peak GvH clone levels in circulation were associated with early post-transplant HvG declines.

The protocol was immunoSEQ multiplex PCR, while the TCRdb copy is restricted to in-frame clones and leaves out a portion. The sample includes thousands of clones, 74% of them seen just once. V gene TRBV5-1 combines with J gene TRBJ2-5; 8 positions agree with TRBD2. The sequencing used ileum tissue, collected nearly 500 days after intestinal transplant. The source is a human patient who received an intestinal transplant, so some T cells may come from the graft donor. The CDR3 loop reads CASSLVPGGQETQYF. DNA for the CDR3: TGCGCCAGCAGCTTGGTGCCGGGGGGGCAAGAGACCCAGTACTTC.